The clone carrying this T cell receptor beta chain was counted at least ten times. Its antigen is currently unknown. Quantitative 5'-RACE with molecular barcodes produced the TCR beta libraries. A single record per CDR3 protein comes from TCRdb applying MiXCR to the 5' RACE reads. Of around 180,000 distinct CDR3 sequences detected, around a sixth appear once; the ten largest clones hold around 4.1%. V was trimmed by 0 bases and J by 4 bases, leaving 12 bases between them. CDR1 and CDR2 (germline): LGHNA, YSLEER. There are 15 residues in the CDR3. The data are from a study of CD8 T cells in ankylosing spondylitis. General observations from the study: Reactive arthritis synovial fluid and blood previously showed some of these motif variants. Ankylosing spondylitis blood seemed to carry a telltale TCR beta motif made of eight highly homologous variants.

The specimen was blood, either unsorted or a sorted T cell fraction (not recorded which). This rearrangement joins TRBV4-3 to TRBJ2-5; D may be TRBD2 (6 bases). This TCR derives from a male donor between 10 and 30 years old with ankylosing spondylitis or in good health (not recorded which). The CDR3 DNA sequence: TGCGCCAGCAGCCAAGAAGGCGGGATTGGAGAGACCCAGTACTTC. As protein: CASSQEGGIGETQYF.